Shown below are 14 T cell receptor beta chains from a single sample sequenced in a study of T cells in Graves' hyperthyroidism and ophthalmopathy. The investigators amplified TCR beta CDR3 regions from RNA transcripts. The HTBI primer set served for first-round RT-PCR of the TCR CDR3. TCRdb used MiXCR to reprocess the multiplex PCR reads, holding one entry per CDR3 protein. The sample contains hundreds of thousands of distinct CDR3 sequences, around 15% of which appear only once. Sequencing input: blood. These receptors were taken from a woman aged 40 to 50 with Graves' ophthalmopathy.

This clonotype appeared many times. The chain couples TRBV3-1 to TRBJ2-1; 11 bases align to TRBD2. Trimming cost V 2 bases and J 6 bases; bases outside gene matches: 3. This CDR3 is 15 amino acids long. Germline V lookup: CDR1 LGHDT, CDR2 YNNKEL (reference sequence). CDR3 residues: CASSQLAGGVNEQFF. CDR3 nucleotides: TGTGCCAGCAGCCAACTAGCGGGGGGAGTCAATGAGCAGTTCTTC.

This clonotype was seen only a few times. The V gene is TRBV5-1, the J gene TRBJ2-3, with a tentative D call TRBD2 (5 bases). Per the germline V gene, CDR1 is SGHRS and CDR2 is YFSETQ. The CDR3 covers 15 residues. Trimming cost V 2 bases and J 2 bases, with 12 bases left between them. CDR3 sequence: CASSFGVPPTDTQYF. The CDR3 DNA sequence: TGCGCCAGCAGCTTCGGGGTCCCCCCCACAGATACGCAGTATTTT.

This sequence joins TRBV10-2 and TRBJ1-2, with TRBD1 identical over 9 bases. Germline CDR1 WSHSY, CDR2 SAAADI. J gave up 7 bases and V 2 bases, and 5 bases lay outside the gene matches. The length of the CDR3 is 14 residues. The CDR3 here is CASSETGTGSGYTF. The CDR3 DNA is TGCGCCAGCAGTGAGACCGGGACAGGGTCTGGCTACACCTTC.

CDR3 DNA: TGCGCCAGCAGCCAAGATCGAGAGAGGGGGACTAACAATGAGCAGTTCTTC. Its protein is CASSQDRERGTNNEQFF. The J gene is TRBJ2-1, the V gene TRBV4-1, with D tentatively TRBD2 (7 bases). The CDR3 length is 17 residues. In germline, CDR1 is MGHRA, CDR2 YSYEKL. The V end was cut by 0 bases, the J end by 5 bases, with 17 bases between.

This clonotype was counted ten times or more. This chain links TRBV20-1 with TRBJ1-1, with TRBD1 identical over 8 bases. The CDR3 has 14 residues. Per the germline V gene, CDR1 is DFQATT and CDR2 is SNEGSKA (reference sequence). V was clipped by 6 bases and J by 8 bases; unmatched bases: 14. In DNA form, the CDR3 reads TGCAGTGCGGGGGGCAGGGACAGGAGAAACGAAGCTTTCTTT. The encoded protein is CSAGGRDRRNEAFF.

Here the CDR3 reads CSARTAGVSNEQFF. The CDR3 DNA follows: TGCAGTGCTAGAACGGCGGGAGTAAGTAATGAGCAGTTCTTC. The J gene is TRBJ2-1, the V gene TRBV20-1; 7 nucleotides agree with TRBD2. V lost 2 bases, J lost 7 bases, and 8 bases stayed unmatched. The CDR3 covers 14 residues. Per germline, CDR1 DFQATT and CDR2 SNEGSKA (reference sequence).

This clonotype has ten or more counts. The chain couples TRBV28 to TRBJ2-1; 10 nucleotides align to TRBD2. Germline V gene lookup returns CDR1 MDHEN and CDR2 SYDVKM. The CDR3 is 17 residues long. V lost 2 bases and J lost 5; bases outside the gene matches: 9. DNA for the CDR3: TGTGCCAGCAGTTTAAGGGGTAGCGGGAGGAGTAACAATGAGCAGTTCTTC. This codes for CASSLRGSGRSNNEQFF.

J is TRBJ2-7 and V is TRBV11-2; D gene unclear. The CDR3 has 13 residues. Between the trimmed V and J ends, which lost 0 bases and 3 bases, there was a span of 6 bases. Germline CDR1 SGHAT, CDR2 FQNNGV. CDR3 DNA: TGTGCCAGCAGCTTAGATAACTTCTACGAGCAGTACTTC. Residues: CASSLDNFYEQYF.

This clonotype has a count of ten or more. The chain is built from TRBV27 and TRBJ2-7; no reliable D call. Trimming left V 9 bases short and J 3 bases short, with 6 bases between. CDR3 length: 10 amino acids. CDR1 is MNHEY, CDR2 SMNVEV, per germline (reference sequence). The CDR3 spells CASKDYEQYF. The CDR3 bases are TGTGCCAGTAAGGACTACGAGCAGTACTTC.

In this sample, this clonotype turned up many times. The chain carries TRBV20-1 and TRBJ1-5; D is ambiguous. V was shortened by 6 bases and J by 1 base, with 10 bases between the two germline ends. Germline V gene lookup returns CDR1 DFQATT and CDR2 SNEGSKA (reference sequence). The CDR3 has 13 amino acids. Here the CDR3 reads CSARTESNQPQHF. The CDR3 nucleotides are TGCAGTGCAAGGACGGAAAGCAATCAGCCCCAGCATTTT.

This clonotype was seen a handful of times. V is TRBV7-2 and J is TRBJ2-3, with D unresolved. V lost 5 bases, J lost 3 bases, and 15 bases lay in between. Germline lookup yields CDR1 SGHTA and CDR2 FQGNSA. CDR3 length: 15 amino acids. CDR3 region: CASSPYYLATDTQYF. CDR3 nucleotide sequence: TGTGCCAGCAGCCCCTACTATTTGGCGACAGATACGCAGTATTTT. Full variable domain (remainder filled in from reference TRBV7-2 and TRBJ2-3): GAGVSQSPSNKVTEKGKDVELRCDPISGHTALYWYRQSLGQGLEFLIYFQGNSAPDKSGLPSDRFSAERTGGSVSTLTIQRTQQEDSAVYLCASSPYYLATDTQYFGPGTRLTVL.

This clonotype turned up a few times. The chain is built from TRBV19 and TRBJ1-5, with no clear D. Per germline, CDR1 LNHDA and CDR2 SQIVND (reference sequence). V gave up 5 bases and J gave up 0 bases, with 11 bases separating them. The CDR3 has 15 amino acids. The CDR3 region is CASSSTAYSNQPQHF. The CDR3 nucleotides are TGTGCCAGTAGTTCAACAGCCTATAGCAATCAGCCCCAGCATTTT.

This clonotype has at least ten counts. CDR3 amino acids: CASSRTSGGTDTQYF. DNA of the CDR3: TGTGCCAGCAGCAGGACTAGCGGGGGCACAGATACGCAGTATTTT. V and J are TRBV5-5 and TRBJ2-3, with 12 bases identical to TRBD2. The germline gives CDR1 SGHKS, CDR2 YYEKEE (reference sequence). This CDR3 is built from 15 residues. V dropped 4 bases and J dropped 1; count of bases not matched to a gene: 1.

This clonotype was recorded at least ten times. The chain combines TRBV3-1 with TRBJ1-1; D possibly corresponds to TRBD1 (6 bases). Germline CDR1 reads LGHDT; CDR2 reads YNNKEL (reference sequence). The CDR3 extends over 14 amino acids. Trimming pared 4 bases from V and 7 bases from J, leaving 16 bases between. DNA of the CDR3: TGTGCCAGCAGCCCCCGGGACAAATATTATGAAGCTTTCTTT. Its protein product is CASSPRDKYYEAFF. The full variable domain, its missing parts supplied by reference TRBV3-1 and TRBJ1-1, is DTAVSQTPKYLVTQMGNDKSIKCEQNLGHDTMYWYKQDSKKFLKIMFSYNNKELIINETVPNRFSPKSPDKAHLNLHINSLELGDSAVYFCASSPRDKYYEAFFGQGTRLTVV.